Presented here are 5 T cell receptor beta chains from one specimen sequenced in a study of T cell changes during pregnancy in multiple sclerosis. Some clones are missing from TCRdb's copy, which holds only in-frame ones; the method was immunoSEQ multiplex PCR. The table lists under 40,000 clones, about 90% of them singletons. This specimen consisted of CD8+ T cells from peripheral blood mononuclear cells, obtained before pregnancy. The receptors stem from a female donor with multiple sclerosis, enrolled in a pregnancy study.

The chain has TRBV10-3 and TRBJ2-1; no clear D. The length of the CDR3 is 15 residues. Deletions cut 2 bases from V and 6 bases from J, with 14 bases between. Germline CDR1 is ENHRY and CDR2 is SYGVKD. CDR3 in DNA: TGTGCCATCAGTGAGACCCCCCAACCTAGCAATGAGCAGTTCTTC. It codes for CAISETPQPSNEQFF.

This sequence joins TRBV6-1 and TRBJ1-5, with no clear D. The CDR3 is made up of 14 amino acids. Deletions cut 3 bases from V and 0 bases from J, with 6 bases between. Germline CDR1 is MNHNS and CDR2 is SASEGT. CDR3: CASSEYGSNQPQHF. The CDR3 region has the DNA TGTGCCAGCAGTGAGTACGGTAGCAATCAGCCCCAGCATTTT.

This chain connects TRBV30 to TRBJ1-2; D is unresolved. V was trimmed by 0 bases and J by 8 bases, leaving 22 bases between them. Germline assignment: CDR1 GTSNPN and CDR2 SVGIG (reference sequence). This CDR3 has 16 amino acids. CDR3 DNA sequence: TGTGCCTGGAGTGTACATCGGACTTTTTCCCCCGCCGGCTACACCTTC. This sequence encodes CAWSVHRTFSPAGYTF.

The chain recombines TRBV18 with TRBJ1-2; perhaps TRBD1 as D (5 bases). V was trimmed by 2 bases and J by 4 bases, leaving 14 bases between them. Germline CDR1 is KGHSH and CDR2 is LQKENI. The CDR3 contains 15 residues. DNA of the CDR3: TGTGCCAGCTCACCAGTTCGCGGACACCTCTATGGCTACACCTTC. Protein: CASSPVRGHLYGYTF.

The chain combines TRBV15 with TRBJ2-2; TRBD1 might be the D (5 bases). Germline CDR1 LNHNV, CDR2 YYDKDF (reference sequence). V was trimmed by 9 bases and J by 1 base, leaving 12 bases between them. The CDR3 is 14 residues long. As DNA, the CDR3 is TGTGCCACTACCGGGCAGGGGAACACCGGGGAGCTGTTTTTT. It encodes CATTGQGNTGELFF.